What follows describes a single TCR beta chain. Its antigen is unidentified. The germline V and J ends were trimmed by 1 base and 1 base, with 7 bases remaining between them. This CDR3 spans 14 amino acids. Germline-derived CDR1 and CDR2 are SEHNR and FQNEAQ (reference sequence). Profiling relied on immunoSEQ multiplex PCR, and the TCRdb table lists in-frame clones only, not all of them. Counted here are over 6,000 clones, 60% to 70% occurring once; the ten biggest clones make up roughly two fifths. This sample is drawn from a study of CD8 T cell repertoires and HIV-1 epitope variants. Overall study: Control wells had CMV/EBV/flu peptides, negative Ebola AY9, or no peptide. Enriched T cells were co-cultured with equal autologous T cell-negative cells.

The gene calls are TRBV7-9 and TRBJ1-1; D uncertain. The material sequenced was cultured CD8+ T cells derived from PBMCs. The clonotype was recovered from a male donor with HIV. In DNA form, the CDR3 reads TGTGCCAGCAGCTTAGTGCCAGAGAACACTGAAGCTTTCTTT. The encoded protein is CASSLVPENTEAFF. Drawing the rest from reference TRBV7-9 and TRBJ1-1, the complete variable domain is DTGVSQNPRHKITKRGQNVTFRCDPISEHNRLYWYRQTLGQGPEFLTYFQNEAQLEKSRLLSDRFSAERPKGSFSTLEIQRTEQGDSAMYLCASSLVPENTEAFFGQGTRLTVV.